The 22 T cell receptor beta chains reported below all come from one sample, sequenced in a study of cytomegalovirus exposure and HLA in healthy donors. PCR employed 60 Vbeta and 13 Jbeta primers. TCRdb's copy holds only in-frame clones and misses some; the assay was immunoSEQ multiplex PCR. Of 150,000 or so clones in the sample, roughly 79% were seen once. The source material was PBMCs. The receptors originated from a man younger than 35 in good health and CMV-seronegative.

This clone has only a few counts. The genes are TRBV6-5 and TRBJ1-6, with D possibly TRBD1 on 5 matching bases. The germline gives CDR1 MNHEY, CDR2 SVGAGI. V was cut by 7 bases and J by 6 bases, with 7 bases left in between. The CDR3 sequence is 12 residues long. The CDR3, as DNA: TGTGCCAGCACCCAGGGTAATTCACCCCTCCACTTT. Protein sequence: CASTQGNSPLHF.

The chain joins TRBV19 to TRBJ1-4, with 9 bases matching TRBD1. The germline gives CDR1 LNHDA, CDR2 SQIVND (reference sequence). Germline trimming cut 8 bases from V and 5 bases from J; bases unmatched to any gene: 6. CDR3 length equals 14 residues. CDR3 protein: CASARGTGNEKLFF. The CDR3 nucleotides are TGTGCCAGTGCCAGAGGGACAGGGAATGAAAAACTGTTTTTT.

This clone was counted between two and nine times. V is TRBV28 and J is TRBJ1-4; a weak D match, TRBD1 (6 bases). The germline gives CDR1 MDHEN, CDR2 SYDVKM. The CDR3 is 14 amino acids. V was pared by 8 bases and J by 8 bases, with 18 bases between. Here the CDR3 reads CASAFSGDAEKLFF. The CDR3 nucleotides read TGTGCCAGCGCCTTTTCAGGGGATGCAGAAAAACTGTTTTTT. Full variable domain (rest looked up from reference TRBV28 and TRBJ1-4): DVKVTQSSRYLVKRTGEKVFLECVQDMDHENMFWYRQDPGLGLRLIYFSYDVKMKEKGDIPEGYSVSREKKERFSLILESASTNQTSMYLCASAFSGDAEKLFFGSGTQLSVL.

Written as DNA, the CDR3 is TGTGCCAGCAGCTTGGGCCCAGGGGGGAACATTCAGTACTTC. Translating it yields CASSLGPGGNIQYF. V usage is TRBV9 and J usage is TRBJ2-4, with a weak D call TRBD1 (7 bases). Trimming took 4 bases from V and 7 from J, leaving 15 bases between them. Germline V gene lookup returns CDR1 SGDLS and CDR2 YYNGEE. The CDR3 spans 14 residues.

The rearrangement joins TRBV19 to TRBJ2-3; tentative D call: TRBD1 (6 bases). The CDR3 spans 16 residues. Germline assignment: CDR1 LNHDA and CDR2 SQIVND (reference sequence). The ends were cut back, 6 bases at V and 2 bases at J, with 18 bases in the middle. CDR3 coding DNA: TGTGCCAGTAGGGGGGCACCGGGACGCCTCACAGATACGCAGTATTTT. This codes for CASRGAPGRLTDTQYF. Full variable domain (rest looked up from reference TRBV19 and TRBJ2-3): DGGITQSPKYLFRKEGQNVTLSCEQNLNHDAMYWYRQDPGQGLRLIYYSQIVNDFQKGDIAEGYSVSREKKESFPLTVTSAQKNPTAFYLCASRGAPGRLTDTQYFGPGTRLTVL.

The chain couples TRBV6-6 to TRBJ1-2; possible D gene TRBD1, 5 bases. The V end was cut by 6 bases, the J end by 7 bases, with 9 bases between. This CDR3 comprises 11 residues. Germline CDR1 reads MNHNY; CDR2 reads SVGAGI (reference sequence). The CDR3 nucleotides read TGTGCCAGCAGGGCAGGGCTTGGCTACACCTTC. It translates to CASRAGLGYTF.

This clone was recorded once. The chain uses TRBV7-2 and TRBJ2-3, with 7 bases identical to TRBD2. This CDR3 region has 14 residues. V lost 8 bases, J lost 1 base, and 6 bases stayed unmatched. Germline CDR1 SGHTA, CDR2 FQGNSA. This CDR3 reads CASGQRGGTDTQYF. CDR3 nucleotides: TGTGCCAGCGGCCAGCGGGGAGGCACAGATACGCAGTATTTT.

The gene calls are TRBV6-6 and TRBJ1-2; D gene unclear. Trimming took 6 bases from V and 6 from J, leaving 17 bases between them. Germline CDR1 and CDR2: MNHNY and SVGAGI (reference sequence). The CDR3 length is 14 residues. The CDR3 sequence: CASRGGLTSNGYTF. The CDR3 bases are TGTGCCAGCAGGGGAGGACTGACCTCTAATGGCTACACCTTC.

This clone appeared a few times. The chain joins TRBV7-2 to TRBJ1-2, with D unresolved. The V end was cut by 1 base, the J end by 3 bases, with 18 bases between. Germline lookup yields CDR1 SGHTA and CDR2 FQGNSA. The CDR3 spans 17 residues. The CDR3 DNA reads TGTGCCAGCAGCTTAGAACCGGTCCCAACCGAACACTATGGCTACACCTTC. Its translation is CASSLEPVPTEHYGYTF.

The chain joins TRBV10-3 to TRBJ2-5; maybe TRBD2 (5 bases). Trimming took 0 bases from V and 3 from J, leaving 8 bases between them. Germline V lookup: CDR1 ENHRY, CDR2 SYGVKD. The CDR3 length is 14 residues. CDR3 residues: CAISESRGEETQYF. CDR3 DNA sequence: TGTGCCATCAGTGAGTCCCGGGGAGAAGAGACCCAGTACTTC.

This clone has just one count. CDR3 DNA: TGTGCCAGCAGCCCCCGGACAGGGACCCCGGAGACCCAGTACTTC. It translates to CASSPRTGTPETQYF. The V and J genes are TRBV11-2 and TRBJ2-5, with 8 positions matching TRBD1. The germline V gene has CDR1 SGHAT and CDR2 FQNNGV. This CDR3 has 15 residues. V shed 5 bases and J 5 bases; nucleotides not matched to a gene: 10. Full variable domain (missing parts from reference TRBV11-2 and TRBJ2-5): EAGVAQSPRYKIIEKRQSVAFWCNPISGHATLYWYQQILGQGPKLLIQFQNNGVVDDSQLPKDRFSAERLKGVDSTLKIQPAKLEDSAVYLCASSPRTGTPETQYFGPGTRLLVL.

The CDR3 DNA is TGCGCCAGCAGCCAGCTCGGGGGACAGGGTGTCAACGAGCAGTACTTC. Translated: CASSQLGGQGVNEQYF. The chain uses TRBV4-3 and TRBJ2-7, with 9 bases lining up with TRBD1. V shed 3 bases, J shed 5 bases, and the junction held 11 bases outside the gene matches. This CDR3 is built from 16 residues. CDR1 is LGHNA, CDR2 YSLEER, per germline.

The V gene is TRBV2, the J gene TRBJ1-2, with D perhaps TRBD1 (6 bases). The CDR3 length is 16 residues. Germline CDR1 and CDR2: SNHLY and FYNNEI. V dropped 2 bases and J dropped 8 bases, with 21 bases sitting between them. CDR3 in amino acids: CASSELLGTTPWGYTF. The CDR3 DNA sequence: TGTGCCAGCAGTGAACTTCTGGGGACAACCCCGTGGGGCTACACCTTC.

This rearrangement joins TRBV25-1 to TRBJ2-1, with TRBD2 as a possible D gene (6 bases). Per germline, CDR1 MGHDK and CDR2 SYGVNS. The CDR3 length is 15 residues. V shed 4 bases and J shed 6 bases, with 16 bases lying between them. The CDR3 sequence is CASSATTPGLNEQFF. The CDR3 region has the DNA TGTGCCAGCAGTGCTACAACCCCGGGACTCAATGAGCAGTTCTTC.

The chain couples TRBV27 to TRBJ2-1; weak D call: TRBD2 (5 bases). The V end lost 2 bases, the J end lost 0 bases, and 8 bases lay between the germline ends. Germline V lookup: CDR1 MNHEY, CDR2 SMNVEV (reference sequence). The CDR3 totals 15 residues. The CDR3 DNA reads TGTGCCAGCAGTTTACGCGGGCTCTCCTACAATGAGCAGTTCTTC. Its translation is CASSLRGLSYNEQFF.

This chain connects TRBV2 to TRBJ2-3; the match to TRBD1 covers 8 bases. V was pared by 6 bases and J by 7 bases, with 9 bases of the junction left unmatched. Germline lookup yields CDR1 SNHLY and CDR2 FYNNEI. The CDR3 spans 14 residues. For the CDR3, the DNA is TGTGCCAGCAGAGCCGGACAGGGTGTGAATACGCAGTATTTT. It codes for CASRAGQGVNTQYF.

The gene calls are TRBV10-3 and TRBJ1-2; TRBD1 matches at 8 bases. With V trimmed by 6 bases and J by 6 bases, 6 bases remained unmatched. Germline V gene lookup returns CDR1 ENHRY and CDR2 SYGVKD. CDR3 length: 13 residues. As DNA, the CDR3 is TGTGCCATCAGGACGGACAGGGAGAATGGCTACACCTTC. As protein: CAIRTDRENGYTF.

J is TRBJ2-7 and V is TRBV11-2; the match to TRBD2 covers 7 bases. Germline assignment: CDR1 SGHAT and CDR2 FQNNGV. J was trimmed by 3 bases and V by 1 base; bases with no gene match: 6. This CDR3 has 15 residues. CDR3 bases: TGTGCCAGCAGCTTAGGGGGTGGGGGGGTCTACGAGCAGTACGTC. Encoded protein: CASSLGGGGVYEQYV.

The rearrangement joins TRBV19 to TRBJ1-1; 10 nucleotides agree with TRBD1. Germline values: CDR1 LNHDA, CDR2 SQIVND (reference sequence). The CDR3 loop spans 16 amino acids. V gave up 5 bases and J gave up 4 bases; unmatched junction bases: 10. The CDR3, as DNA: TGTGCCAGTAGTCCCGACAGGGGGCCCAGAGGCACTGAAGCTTTCTTT. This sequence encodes CASSPDRGPRGTEAFF. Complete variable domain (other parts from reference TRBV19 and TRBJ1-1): DGGITQSPKYLFRKEGQNVTLSCEQNLNHDAMYWYRQDPGQGLRLIYYSQIVNDFQKGDIAEGYSVSREKKESFPLTVTSAQKNPTAFYLCASSPDRGPRGTEAFFGQGTRLTVV.

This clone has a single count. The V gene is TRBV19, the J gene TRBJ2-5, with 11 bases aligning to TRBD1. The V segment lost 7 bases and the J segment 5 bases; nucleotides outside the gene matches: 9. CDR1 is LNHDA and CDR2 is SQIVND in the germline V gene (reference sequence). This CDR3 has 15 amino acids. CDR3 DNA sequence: TGTGCCAGTACCAGGGACAGGGGGGGCGTCGAGACCCAGTACTTC. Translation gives CASTRDRGGVETQYF.

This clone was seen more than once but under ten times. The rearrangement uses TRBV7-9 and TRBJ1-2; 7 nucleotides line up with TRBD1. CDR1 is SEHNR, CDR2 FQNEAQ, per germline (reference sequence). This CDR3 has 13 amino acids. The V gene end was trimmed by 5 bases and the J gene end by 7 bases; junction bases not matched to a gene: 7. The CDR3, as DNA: TGTGCCAGCAGCCAGGGGGTAGGGGTTGGCTACACCTTC. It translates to CASSQGVGVGYTF. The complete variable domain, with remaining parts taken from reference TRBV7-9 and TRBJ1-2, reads DTGVSQNPRHKITKRGQNVTFRCDPISEHNRLYWYRQTLGQGPEFLTYFQNEAQLEKSRLLSDRFSAERPKGSFSTLEIQRTEQGDSAMYLCASSQGVGVGYTFGSGTRLTVV.

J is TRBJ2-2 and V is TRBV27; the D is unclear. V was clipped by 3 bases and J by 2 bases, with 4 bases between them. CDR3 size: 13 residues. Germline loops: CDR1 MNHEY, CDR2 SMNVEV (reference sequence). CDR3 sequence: CASSFRNTGELFF. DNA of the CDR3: TGTGCCAGCAGTTTCCGTAACACCGGGGAGCTGTTTTTT.